Below, one T cell receptor (beta chain) is given with its context. The CDR3 length is 14 residues. Germline CDR1 MNHEY, CDR2 SMNVEV (reference sequence). V was cut by 8 bases and J by 3 bases, with 17 bases left in between. Authors' processing steps: How many nucleated cells were present was estimated from reference gene primer amplification. The data were produced by immunoSEQ multiplex PCR, yet TCRdb's version contains in-frame clones alone and is incomplete. V and J calls and clone size are as listed in that table; D and trimming were resolved from the DNA. The profile covers 100,000 to 150,000 clones, with approximately 77% appearing a single time and roughly 7.9% taken by the ten largest. These data originate in a study of blood T cell repertoires in COVID-19. The overall study: Material from acute and convalescent COVID-19 was sourced from the United States, Italy and Spain. PBMCs, B-cell-depleted T cells, or T cells were the source of the cDNA or gDNA that made up the material.

The sample taken for sequencing was peripheral blood. This chain uses TRBV27 with TRBJ2-7; no definite D call. The sequence was collected from a human donor in a cohort sampled during active COVID-19. The CDR3 here is CASRPGGRLYEQYF. The CDR3 DNA reads as TGTGCCAGCCGACCGGGTGGCCGCCTCTACGAGCAGTACTTC.